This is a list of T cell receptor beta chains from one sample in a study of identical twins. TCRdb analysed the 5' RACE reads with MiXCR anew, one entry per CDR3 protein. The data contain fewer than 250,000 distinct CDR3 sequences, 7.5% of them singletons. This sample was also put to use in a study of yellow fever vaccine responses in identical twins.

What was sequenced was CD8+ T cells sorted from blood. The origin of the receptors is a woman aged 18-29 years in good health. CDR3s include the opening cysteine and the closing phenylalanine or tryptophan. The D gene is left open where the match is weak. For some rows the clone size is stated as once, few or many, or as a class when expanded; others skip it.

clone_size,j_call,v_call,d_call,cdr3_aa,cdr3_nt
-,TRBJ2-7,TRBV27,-,CASGASVGVYEQYF,TGTGCCAGCGGAGCCTCTGTCGGGGTCTACGAGCAGTACTTC
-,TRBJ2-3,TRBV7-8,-,CASSQENTASFADTQYF,TGTGCCAGCAGCCAAGAAAATACGGCTAGCTTCGCAGATACGCAGTATTTT
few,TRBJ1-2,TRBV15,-,CATSRDPQDGYTF,TGTGCCACCAGCAGAGATCCCCAGGATGGCTACACCTTC
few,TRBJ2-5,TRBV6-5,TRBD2,CASSYSLAGGETQYF,TGTGCCAGCAGTTACTCCCTAGCGGGAGGCGAGACCCAGTACTTC
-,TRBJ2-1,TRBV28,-,CASAFGRGWNEQFF,TGTGCCAGCGCTTTTGGCAGGGGTTGGAATGAGCAGTTCTTC
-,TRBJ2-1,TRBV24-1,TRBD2,CATSASSGGHNEQFF,TGTGCCACCAGTGCCTCTAGCGGGGGGCACAATGAGCAGTTCTTC
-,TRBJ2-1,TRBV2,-,CANERVGSYNEQFF,TGTGCCAACGAGAGGGTAGGGTCCTACAATGAGCAGTTCTTC
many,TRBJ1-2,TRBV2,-,CASSEAWAVDGYTF,TGTGCCAGCAGTGAAGCCTGGGCAGTCGATGGCTACACCTTC
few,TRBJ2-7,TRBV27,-,CASSLQPRNRYEQYF,TGTGCCAGCAGTTTACAGCCCAGGAACCGCTACGAGCAGTACTTC
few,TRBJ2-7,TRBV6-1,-,CASSPGPEGFRSYEQYF,TGTGCCAGCAGCCCCGGTCCGGAGGGGTTTCGCTCCTACGAGCAGTACTTC
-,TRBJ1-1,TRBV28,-,CAIIDTGSTEAFF,TGTGCCATCATCGATACTGGGAGCACTGAAGCTTTCTTT
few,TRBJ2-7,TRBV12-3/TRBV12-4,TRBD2,CASSPGGSGYEQYF,TGTGCCAGCAGCCCGGGAGGTAGCGGCTACGAGCAGTACTTC
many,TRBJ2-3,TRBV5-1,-,CASSLRGSHTDTQYF,TGCGCCAGCAGCCTCCGTGGCAGCCACACAGATACGCAGTATTTT
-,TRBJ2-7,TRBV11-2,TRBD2,CASRSPGGGYEQYF,TGTGCCAGCAGATCACCGGGAGGGGGGTACGAGCAGTACTTC
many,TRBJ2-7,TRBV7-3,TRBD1,CASRYRQGNPYEQYF,TGTGCCAGCAGATACAGACAGGGTAATCCCTACGAGCAGTACTTC
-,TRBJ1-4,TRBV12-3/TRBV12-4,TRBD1,CASSPVGTGGNEKLVF,TGTGCCAGCAGTCCTGTGGGGACAGGGGGCAATGAAAAACTGGTTTTT
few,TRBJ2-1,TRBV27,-,CASSLSVADSYNEQFF,TGTGCCAGCAGTTTATCGGTTGCGGACAGTTACAATGAGCAGTTCTTC
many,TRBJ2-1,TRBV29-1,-,CSVEDGSSYNEQFF,TGCAGCGTTGAAGATGGGTCCTCCTACAATGAGCAGTTCTTC
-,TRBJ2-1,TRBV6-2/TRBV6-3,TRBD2,CASSYALAGINEQFF,TGTGCCAGCAGTTACGCCCTAGCGGGGATAAATGAGCAGTTCTTC
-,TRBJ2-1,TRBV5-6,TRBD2,CASSGPSGSLVNEQFF,TGTGCCAGCAGCGGACCGAGCGGGAGCTTGGTGAATGAGCAGTTCTTC
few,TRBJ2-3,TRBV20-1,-,CSARDSPHTDTQYF,TGCAGTGCTAGAGATAGTCCACACACAGATACGCAGTATTTT
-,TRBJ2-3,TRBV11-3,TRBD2,CASSLSAGGTDTQYF,TGTGCCAGCAGCTTAAGCGCGGGAGGGACAGATACGCAGTATTTT
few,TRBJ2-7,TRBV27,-,CASSLSQGPSYEQYF,TGTGCCAGCAGTTTAAGTCAGGGGCCCTCCTACGAGCAGTACTTC
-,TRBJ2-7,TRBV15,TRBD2,CATSRVASGTYEQYF,TGTGCCACCAGCAGAGTCGCTAGCGGAACCTACGAGCAGTACTTC
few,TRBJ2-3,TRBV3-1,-,CASSQEFGLTDTQYF,TGTGCCAGCAGCCAAGAGTTTGGCCTCACAGATACGCAGTATTTT
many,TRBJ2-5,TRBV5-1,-,CASSFRRQQETQYF,TGCGCCAGCAGCTTTCGGAGGCAGCAAGAGACCCAGTACTTC